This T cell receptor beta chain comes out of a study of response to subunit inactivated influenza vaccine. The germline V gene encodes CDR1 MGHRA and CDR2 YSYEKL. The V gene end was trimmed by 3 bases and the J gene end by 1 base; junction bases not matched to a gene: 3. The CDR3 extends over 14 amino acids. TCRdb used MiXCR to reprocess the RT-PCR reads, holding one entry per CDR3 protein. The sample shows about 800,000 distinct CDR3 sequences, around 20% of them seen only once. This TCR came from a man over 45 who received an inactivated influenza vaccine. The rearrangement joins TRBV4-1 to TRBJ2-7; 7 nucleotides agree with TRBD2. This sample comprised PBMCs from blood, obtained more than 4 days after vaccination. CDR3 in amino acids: CASSQGTTSYEQYF. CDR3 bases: TGCGCCAGCAGCCAGGGGACTACGTCCTACGAGCAGTACTTC.